The next 17 T cell receptor beta chains were all read from a single sample in a study of T-cell reconstitution after alpha-beta-depleted transplantation in children. A TCRbeta library incorporating unique molecular identifiers was prepared. Via MiXCR, TCRdb re-called the PCR reads, giving one row per CDR3 protein. There are 700,000 to 850,000 distinct CDR3 sequences in the sample; roughly 15% occur only once, and approximately 5% lies in the top ten. This material consisted of PBMCs, mostly from graft donor cells, taken 360 days after TCRalphabeta/CD19-depleted stem cell transplant. The receptor source for this set is a male patient between 5 and 17 years old who had a stem cell transplant for acute lymphoblastic leukemia, so the T cells may come from the graft donor.

This rearrangement joins TRBV20-1 to TRBJ2-7, with D unclear. Between the trimmed V and J ends, which lost 5 bases and 4 bases, there was a span of 12 bases. This CDR3 spans 12 amino acids. The germline V gene encodes CDR1 DFQATT and CDR2 SNEGSKA (reference sequence). The CDR3 sequence: CSAPGLKYEQYF. The DNA for the CDR3 is TGCAGTGCTCCGGGCCTGAAATACGAGCAGTACTTC.

V is TRBV27 and J is TRBJ2-2; D is ambiguous. There are 18 residues in the CDR3. The germline V gene encodes CDR1 MNHEY and CDR2 SMNVEV (reference sequence). V lost 1 base to trimming and J lost 3 bases, with 18 bases between them. The CDR3 sequence: CASSLLRLSGVDTGELFF. The CDR3 nucleotides are TGTGCCAGCAGTTTATTACGCTTGAGTGGGGTGGACACCGGGGAGCTGTTTTTT.

V usage is TRBV4-2 and J usage is TRBJ2-1; D possibly corresponds to TRBD2 (6 bases). The CDR3 is 15 residues long. With 4 bases removed from V and 2 bases from J, the gap between germline ends came to 12 bases. Germline-derived CDR1 and CDR2 are LGHNA and YNFKEQ. DNA of the CDR3: TGTGCCAGCAGCCTTCGGGAGCAGCCCTACAATGAGCAGTTCTTC. This gives the protein CASSLREQPYNEQFF.

The chain links TRBV4-1 to TRBJ2-3, with 9 nucleotides matching TRBD2. CDR1 and CDR2 from the germline V gene are MGHRA and YSYEKL. This CDR3 is 20 amino acids long. Trimming at V came to 1 base and at J to 4 bases, leaving 18 bases not matched to a gene. CDR3: CASSQASTGGRAFEADTQYF. CDR3 DNA sequence: TGCGCCAGCAGCCAAGCTTCGACTGGCGGGAGGGCCTTCGAGGCAGATACGCAGTATTTT.

This clonotype was seen a few times. The chain is built from TRBV11-2 and TRBJ2-5, with 15 bases that match TRBD2. Germline-derived CDR1 and CDR2 are SGHAT and FQNNGV. The CDR3 length is 18 residues. After removal of 3 bases from V and 5 bases from J, the junction contained 10 bases not matched to a gene. Written as DNA, the CDR3 is TGTGCCAGCAGCTTGAACGGACTAGCGGGAGGGCCTGGGGAGACCCAGTACTTC. This translates into CASSLNGLAGGPGETQYF.

The gene calls are TRBV4-1 and TRBJ2-1; D not resolved. Germline V CDR1 and CDR2: MGHRA, YSYEKL. V lost 4 bases, J lost 0 bases, and 25 bases lay in between. There are 20 residues in the CDR3. CDR3 amino acids: CASSPQSRPTKLSSYNEQFF. CDR3 DNA sequence: TGCGCCAGCAGCCCGCAATCTCGCCCCACTAAATTGAGCTCCTACAATGAGCAGTTCTTC.

This clonotype showed up just a few times. This sequence joins TRBV5-1 and TRBJ1-1; the D is unclear. This CDR3 comprises 15 residues. V was shortened by 0 bases and J by 11 bases, with 20 bases between the two germline ends. CDR1 is SGHRS, CDR2 YFSETQ, per germline. CDR3 sequence reads: CASSLGGGGGYRAFF. As DNA, the CDR3 is TGCGCCAGCAGCTTGGGAGGAGGCGGCGGCTATAGGGCTTTCTTT.

This clonotype was observed a handful of times. V usage is TRBV4-2 and J usage is TRBJ1-6, with a possible D match to TRBD1 (6 bases). V was clipped by 0 bases and J by 14 bases, with 20 bases between them. The CDR3 length is 16 residues. Germline V CDR1 and CDR2: LGHNA, YNFKEQ. CDR3 loop: CASSQDSETGGGTLHF. The CDR3 DNA reads as TGTGCCAGCAGCCAAGATTCTGAGACAGGAGGCGGGACCCTCCACTTT.

The CDR3 reads CASSFRTESNYGYTF. The CDR3 DNA sequence: TGCGCCAGCAGCTTCCGGACTGAATCTAACTATGGCTACACCTTC. The chain carries TRBV5-1 and TRBJ1-2; unclear D gene. The CDR3 covers 15 residues. Trimming took 2 bases from V and 0 from J, leaving 11 bases between them. CDR1 SGHRS and CDR2 YFSETQ come from the germline V gene.

This clonotype was picked up a small number of times. V and J are TRBV27 and TRBJ2-1; 7 nucleotides line up with TRBD2. The CDR3 has 17 residues. Germline V gene sequence: CDR1 MNHEY, CDR2 SMNVEV (reference sequence). V lost 0 bases, J lost 3 bases, and 8 bases stayed unmatched. The CDR3 reads CASSLSLADFDYNEQFF. CDR3 in DNA: TGTGCCAGCAGTTTATCCCTAGCGGATTTCGACTACAATGAGCAGTTCTTC.

This clonotype appeared a few times. This chain joins TRBV10-3 and TRBJ2-7; D is ambiguous. CDR1 is ENHRY and CDR2 is SYGVKD in the germline V gene. CDR3 length: 13 amino acids. V lost 7 bases and J lost 6, with 16 bases in between. The CDR3 DNA is TGTGCCATCACGAAGGCGTATGCCTCCGAGCAGTACTTC. It yields the protein CAITKAYASEQYF.

V gene TRBV6-5 combines with J gene TRBJ2-2, with 8 bases fitting TRBD2. There are 17 residues in the CDR3. V was clipped by 4 bases and J by 6 bases; unmatched bases: 13. CDR1 and CDR2 from the germline V gene are MNHEY and SVGAGI. The CDR3 DNA reads as TGTGCCAGCAGTTCTCTGTGGGCGGGGGGTTGGCCCGGGGAGCTGTTTTTT. Residues: CASSSLWAGGWPGELFF.

V is TRBV7-9 and J is TRBJ2-3; no clear D. V lost 2 bases, J lost 6 bases, and 15 bases lay in between. The CDR3 runs to 15 residues. Germline V gene sequence: CDR1 SEHNR, CDR2 FQNEAQ (reference sequence). CDR3 protein: CASSLPPGNVDTQYF. The CDR3 DNA reads as TGTGCCAGCAGCTTACCGCCAGGCAACGTTGATACGCAGTATTTT.

Here the CDR3 DNA reads TGTGCCATCAGTGAGACCCCTAGTCACGCTTTCTTT. This sequence encodes CAISETPSHAFF. V is TRBV10-3 and J is TRBJ1-1, with no clear D. V lost 2 bases, J lost 11 bases, and 12 bases lay in between. CDR3 length equals 12 residues. Per germline, CDR1 ENHRY and CDR2 SYGVKD.

This clonotype turned up a few times. The CDR3 here is CASSPGTGENYGYTF. The CDR3 DNA sequence: TGTGCCAGCAGCCCTGGGACAGGGGAAAACTATGGCTACACCTTC. This chain joins TRBV7-6 and TRBJ1-2; TRBD1 aligns across 10 bases. Losses at the gene ends were 5 bases for V and 2 bases for J; bases not matched to a gene: 5. The CDR3 contains 15 residues. CDR1 is SGHVS and CDR2 is FNYEAQ in the germline V gene.

This clonotype has more than one count but fewer than ten. This chain joins TRBV5-1 and TRBJ2-6, with D uncertain. V lost 4 bases and J lost 2, with 7 bases in between. From germline, CDR1 is SGHRS and CDR2 YFSETQ. The CDR3 runs 14 residues. Here the CDR3 DNA reads TGCGCCAGCAGCCCGTTTCCTGGGGCCAACGTCCTGACTTTC. It is translated as CASSPFPGANVLTF. The entire variable domain, with the rest obtained from reference TRBV5-1 and TRBJ2-6, is as follows: KAGVTQTPRYLIKTRGQQVTLSCSPISGHRSVSWYQQTPGQGLQFLFEYFSETQRNKGNFPGRFSGRQFSNSRSEMNVSTLELGDSALYLCASSPFPGANVLTFGAGSRLTVL.

This clonotype occurred a few times. The V gene is TRBV29-1, the J gene TRBJ2-3, with 7 positions matching TRBD2. With V trimmed by 5 bases and J by 1 base, 3 bases remained unmatched. The CDR3 is 13 residues long. CDR1 is SQVTM and CDR2 is ANQGSEA in the germline V gene. CDR3 DNA sequence: TGCAGCGTTCGGGAGGAAGGCACAGATACGCAGTATTTT. It encodes CSVREEGTDTQYF.